This T cell receptor (beta chain) derives from a study of identical twins. TCRdb analysed the 5' RACE reads with MiXCR anew, one entry per CDR3 protein. The sample comprises approximately 600,000 distinct CDR3 sequences, about 7.1% of which are singletons, and 1.6% rests with the top ten. Trimming removed 2 bases from V and 1 base from J, with 12 bases in between. Germline V gene sequence: CDR1 SSHAT, CDR2 FNYEAQ (reference sequence). The CDR3 sequence is 15 residues long. There are a few counts of this clonotype. This sample was also put to use in a study of yellow fever vaccine responses in identical twins.

The rearrangement links TRBV7-7 to TRBJ2-7; D not resolved. Sequencing used PBMCs. This clonotype was sampled from a woman younger than 35 in good health. DNA for the CDR3: TGTGCCAGCAGCTTACGGTTCGGCACGTCCTACGAGCAGTACTTC. Protein sequence: CASSLRFGTSYEQYF.